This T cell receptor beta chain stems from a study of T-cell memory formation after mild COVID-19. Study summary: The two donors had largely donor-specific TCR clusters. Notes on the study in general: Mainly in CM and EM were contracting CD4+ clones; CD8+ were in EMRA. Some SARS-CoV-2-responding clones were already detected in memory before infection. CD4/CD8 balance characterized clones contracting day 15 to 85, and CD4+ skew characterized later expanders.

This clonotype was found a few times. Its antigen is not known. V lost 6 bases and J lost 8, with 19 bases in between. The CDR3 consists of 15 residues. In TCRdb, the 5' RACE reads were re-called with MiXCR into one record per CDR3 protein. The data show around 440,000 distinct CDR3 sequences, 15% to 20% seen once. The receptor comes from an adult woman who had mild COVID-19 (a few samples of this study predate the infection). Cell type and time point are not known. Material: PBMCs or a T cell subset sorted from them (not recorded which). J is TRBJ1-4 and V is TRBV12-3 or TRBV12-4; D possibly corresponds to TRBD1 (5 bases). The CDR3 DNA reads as TGTGCCAGCAGACCCTCGGGGGGGGGTGAGGAAAAACTGTTTTTT. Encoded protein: CASRPSGGGEEKLFF.